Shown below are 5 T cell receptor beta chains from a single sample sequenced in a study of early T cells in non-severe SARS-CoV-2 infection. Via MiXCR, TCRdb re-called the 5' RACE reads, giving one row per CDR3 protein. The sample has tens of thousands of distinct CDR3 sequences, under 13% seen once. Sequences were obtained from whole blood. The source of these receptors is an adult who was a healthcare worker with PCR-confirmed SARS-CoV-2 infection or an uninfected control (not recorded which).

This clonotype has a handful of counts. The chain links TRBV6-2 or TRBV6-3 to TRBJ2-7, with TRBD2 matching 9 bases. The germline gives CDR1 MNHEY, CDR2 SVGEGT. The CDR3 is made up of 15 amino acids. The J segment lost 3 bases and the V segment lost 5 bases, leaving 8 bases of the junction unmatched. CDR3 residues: CASSRATSGLYEQYF. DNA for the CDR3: TGTGCCAGCAGTAGAGCGACTAGCGGACTCTACGAGCAGTACTTC.

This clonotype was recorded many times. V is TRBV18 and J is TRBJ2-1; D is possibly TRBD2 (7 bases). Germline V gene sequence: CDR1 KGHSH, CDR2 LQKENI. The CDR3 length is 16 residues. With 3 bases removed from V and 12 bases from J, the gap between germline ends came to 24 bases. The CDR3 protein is CASSPSPGGGGGRQFF. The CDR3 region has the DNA TGTGCCAGCTCACCCTCTCCGGGTGGAGGGGGGGGCCGGCAGTTCTTC.

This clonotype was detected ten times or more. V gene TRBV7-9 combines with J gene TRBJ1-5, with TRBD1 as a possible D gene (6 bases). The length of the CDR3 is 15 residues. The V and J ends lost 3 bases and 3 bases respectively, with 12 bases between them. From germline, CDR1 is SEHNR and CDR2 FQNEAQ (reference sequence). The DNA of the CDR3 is TGTGCCAGCAGCTTCGGCGACAGGCACAATCAGCCCCAGCATTTT. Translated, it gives CASSFGDRHNQPQHF.

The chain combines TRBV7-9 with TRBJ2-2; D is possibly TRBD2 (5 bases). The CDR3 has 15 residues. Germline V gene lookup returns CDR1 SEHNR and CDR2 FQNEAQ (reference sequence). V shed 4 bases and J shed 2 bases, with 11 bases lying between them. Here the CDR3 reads CASSSRDHNTGELFF. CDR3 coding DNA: TGTGCCAGCAGCTCCCGGGATCACAACACCGGGGAGCTGTTTTTT.

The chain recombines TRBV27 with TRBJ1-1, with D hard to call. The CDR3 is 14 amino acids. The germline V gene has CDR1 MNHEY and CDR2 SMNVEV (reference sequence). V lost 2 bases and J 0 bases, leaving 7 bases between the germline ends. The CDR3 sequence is CASSLTVMNTEAFF. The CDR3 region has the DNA TGTGCCAGCAGTTTAACAGTCATGAACACTGAAGCTTTCTTT.